The TCR beta chain under discussion was sequenced for a study of T cell repertoires in cytomegalovirus infection (dated by TCRdb to 2018 to 2020). A note on the overall study: Because public TCR beta signatures pointed to carriage of CMV infection together with the matching HLA type, the HLA type of each donor mattered for the analysis. Points the paper makes about the study in general: In the ex vivo response, HLA-C-restricted CMV-specific TCR beta clonotypes were dominant, and in two of eight donors the single most frequent clonotype came from this HLA-C-restricted group. Carriers of CMV infection plus the relevant HLA type were discriminated by the cumulative frequency of public TCR beta family members in the study cohort and in an independent roughly 370-donor cohort.

With regard to this clonotype: Its specific antigen is unknown. No much larger clonotype is one base removed from it; base qualities were not supplied.

Via the germline V gene, CDR1 is SGHVS and CDR2 FQNEAQ. The junction shows trimming of 8 bases on V and 5 bases on J, and the gene matches do not reach 13 bases of it. The CDR3 runs 18 residues from the cysteine to the phenylalanine. Of all the DNA, just the CDR3 is kept, 54 bases in frame from base 1. The listed sequencing device is Illumina HiSeq 1500. Through fastp at Q25 and MiXCR, TCRdb rebuilt clones from the public reads, retaining in-frame beta chains. Every CDR3 protein is listed once, alongside the most common genes and DNA of its rows. This sample comprises roughly 760,000 distinct CDR3 sequences, roughly 35% of them detected only once. Jointly, the top ten make up 2.5% to 3% of the sample.

Input material: PBMCs. This TCR was recovered from a human donor in good health (CMV status not recorded). Some clones in this sample may be carry-over from other donors' samples. The chain is made from TRBV7-8 and TRBJ2-2; a stretch of 14 junction bases matches TRBD2. The CDR3 reads CASPPGTSGSLATGELFF. The DNA sequence is given as TGTGCCAGCCCTCCCGGGACTAGCGGGAGTTTGGCTACCGGGGAGCTGTTTTTT.